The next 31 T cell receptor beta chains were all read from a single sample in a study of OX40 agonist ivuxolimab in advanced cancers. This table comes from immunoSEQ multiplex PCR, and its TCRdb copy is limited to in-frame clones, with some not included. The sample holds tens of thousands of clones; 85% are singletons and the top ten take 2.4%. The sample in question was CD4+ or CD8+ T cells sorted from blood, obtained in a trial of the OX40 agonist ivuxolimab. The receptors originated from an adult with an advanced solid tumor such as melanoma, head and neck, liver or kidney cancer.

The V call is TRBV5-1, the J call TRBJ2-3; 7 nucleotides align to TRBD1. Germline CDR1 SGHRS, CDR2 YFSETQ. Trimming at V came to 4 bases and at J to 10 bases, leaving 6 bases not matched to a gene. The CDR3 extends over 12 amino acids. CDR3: CASSPDRRPQYF. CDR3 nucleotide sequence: TGCGCCAGCAGCCCGGACAGGAGACCGCAGTATTTT.

The CDR3 loop is CASSLAAGARETQYF. Here the CDR3 DNA reads TGTGCCAGCAGCTTAGCGGCTGGGGCTCGGGAGACCCAGTACTTC. The chain has TRBV7-2 and TRBJ2-5; maybe TRBD1 (5 bases). This CDR3 comprises 15 residues. Between the trimmed V and J ends, which lost 0 bases and 5 bases, there was a span of 13 bases. The germline V gene has CDR1 SGHTA and CDR2 FQGNSA.

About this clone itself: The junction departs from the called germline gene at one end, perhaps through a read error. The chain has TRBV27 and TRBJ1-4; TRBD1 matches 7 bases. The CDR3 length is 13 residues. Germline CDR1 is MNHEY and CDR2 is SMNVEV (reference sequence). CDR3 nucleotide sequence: TGTGCCAGCAGATCGGGACAGCCTGGGGATGCGGTTTTT. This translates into CASRSGQPGDAVF.

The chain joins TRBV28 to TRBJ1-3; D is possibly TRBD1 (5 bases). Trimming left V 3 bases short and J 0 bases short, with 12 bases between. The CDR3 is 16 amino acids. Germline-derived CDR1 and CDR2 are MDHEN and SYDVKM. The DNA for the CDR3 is TGTGCCAGCAGTTTTCAGGGAACAATCTCTGGAAACACCATATATTTT. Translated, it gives CASSFQGTISGNTIYF.

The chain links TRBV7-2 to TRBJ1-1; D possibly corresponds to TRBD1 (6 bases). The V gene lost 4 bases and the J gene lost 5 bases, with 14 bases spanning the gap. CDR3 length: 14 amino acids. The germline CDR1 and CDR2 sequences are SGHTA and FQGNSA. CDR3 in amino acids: CASSYDWGATEAFF. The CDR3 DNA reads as TGTGCCAGCAGCTACGACTGGGGGGCGACTGAAGCTTTCTTT.

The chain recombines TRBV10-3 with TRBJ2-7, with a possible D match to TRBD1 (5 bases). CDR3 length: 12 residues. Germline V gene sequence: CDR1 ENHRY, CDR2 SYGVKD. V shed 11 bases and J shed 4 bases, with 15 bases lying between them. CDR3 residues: CAAAGFGYEQYF. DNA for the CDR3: TGTGCCGCGGCAGGGTTTGGTTACGAGCAGTACTTC.

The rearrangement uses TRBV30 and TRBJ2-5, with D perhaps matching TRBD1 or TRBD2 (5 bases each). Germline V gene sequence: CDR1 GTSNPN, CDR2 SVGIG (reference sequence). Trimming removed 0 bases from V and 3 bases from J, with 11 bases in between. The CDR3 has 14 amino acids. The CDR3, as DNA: TGTGCCTGGAGTGTAAGAGGGACGAAAGAGACCCAGTACTTC. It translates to CAWSVRGTKETQYF. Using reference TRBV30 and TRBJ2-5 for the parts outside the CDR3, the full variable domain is SQTIHQWPATLVQPVGSPLSLECTVEGTSNPNLYWYRQAAGRGLQLLFYSVGIGQISSEVPQNLSASRPQDRQFILSSKKLLLSDSGFYLCAWSVRGTKETQYFGPGTRLLVL.

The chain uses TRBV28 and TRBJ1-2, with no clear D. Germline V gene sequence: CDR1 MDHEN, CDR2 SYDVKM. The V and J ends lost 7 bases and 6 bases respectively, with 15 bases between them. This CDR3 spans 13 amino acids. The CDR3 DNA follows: TGTGCCAGCACCCCCCCCGGGGTAGATGGCTACACCTTC. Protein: CASTPPGVDGYTF.

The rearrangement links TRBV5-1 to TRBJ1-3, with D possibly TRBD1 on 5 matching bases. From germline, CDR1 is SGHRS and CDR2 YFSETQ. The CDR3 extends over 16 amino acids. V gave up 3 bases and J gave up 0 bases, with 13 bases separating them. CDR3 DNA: TGCGCCAGCAGCTCGGGGACCCCGAGCTCTGGAAACACCATATATTTT. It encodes CASSSGTPSSGNTIYF.

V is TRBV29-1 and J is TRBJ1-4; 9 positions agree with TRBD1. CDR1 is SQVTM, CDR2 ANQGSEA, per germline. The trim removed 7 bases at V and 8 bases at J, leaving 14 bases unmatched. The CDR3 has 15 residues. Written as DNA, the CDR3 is TGCAGCGCTACCACAACCGGGACAGGGAGCGAAAAACTGTTTTTT. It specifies CSATTTGTGSEKLFF.

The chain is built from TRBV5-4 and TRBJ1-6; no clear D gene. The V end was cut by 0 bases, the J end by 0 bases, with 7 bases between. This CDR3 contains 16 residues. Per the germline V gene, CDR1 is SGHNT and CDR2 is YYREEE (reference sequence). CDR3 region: CASSLALYSYNSPLHF. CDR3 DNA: TGTGCCAGCAGCTTGGCATTATACTCCTATAATTCACCCCTCCACTTT.

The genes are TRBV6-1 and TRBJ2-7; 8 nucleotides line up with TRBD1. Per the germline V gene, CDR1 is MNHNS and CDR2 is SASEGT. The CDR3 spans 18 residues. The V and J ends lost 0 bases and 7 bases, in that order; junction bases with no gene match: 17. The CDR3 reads CASSEADIRTGNLLEQYF. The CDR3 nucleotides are TGTGCCAGCAGTGAAGCGGATATTAGGACAGGGAACCTCCTGGAGCAGTACTTC.

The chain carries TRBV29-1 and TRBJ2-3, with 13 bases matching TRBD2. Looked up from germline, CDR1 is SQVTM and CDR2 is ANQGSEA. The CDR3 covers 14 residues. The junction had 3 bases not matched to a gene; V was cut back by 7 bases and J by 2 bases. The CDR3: CSAGTSGVTDTQYF. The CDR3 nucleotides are TGCAGCGCGGGGACTAGCGGGGTCACAGATACGCAGTATTTT.

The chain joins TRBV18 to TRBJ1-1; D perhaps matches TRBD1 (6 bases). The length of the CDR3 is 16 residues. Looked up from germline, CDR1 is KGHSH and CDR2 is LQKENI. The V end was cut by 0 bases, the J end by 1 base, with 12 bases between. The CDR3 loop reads CASSPPGGPGNTEAFF. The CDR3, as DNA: TGTGCCAGCTCACCACCGGGGGGGCCGGGGAACACTGAAGCTTTCTTT.

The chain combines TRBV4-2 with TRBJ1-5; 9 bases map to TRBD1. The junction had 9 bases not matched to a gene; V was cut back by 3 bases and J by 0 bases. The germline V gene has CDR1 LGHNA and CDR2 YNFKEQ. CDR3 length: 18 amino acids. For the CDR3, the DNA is TGTGCCAGCAGCCAGGGACAGGGCGGGGGATATAGCAATCAGCCCCAGCATTTT. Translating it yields CASSQGQGGGYSNQPQHF.

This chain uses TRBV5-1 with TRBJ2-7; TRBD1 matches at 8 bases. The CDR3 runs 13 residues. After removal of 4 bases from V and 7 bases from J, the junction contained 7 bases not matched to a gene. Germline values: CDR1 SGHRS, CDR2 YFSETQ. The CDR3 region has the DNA TGCGCCAGCAGCGTGGGACAGGTGGGGGAGCAGTACTTC. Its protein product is CASSVGQVGEQYF.

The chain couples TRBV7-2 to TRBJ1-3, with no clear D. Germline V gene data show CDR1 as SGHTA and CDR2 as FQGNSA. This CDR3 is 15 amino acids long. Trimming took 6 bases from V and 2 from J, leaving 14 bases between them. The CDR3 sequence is CASSPGDSTGNTIYF. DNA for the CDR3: TGTGCCAGCAGTCCTGGGGATTCCACTGGAAACACCATATATTTT.

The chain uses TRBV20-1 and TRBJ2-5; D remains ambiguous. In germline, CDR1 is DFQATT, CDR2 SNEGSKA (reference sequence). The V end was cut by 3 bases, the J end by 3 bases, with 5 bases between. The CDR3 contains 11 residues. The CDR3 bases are TGCAGTGCTAGCGGAAAAGAGACCCAGTACTTC. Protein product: CSASGKETQYF.

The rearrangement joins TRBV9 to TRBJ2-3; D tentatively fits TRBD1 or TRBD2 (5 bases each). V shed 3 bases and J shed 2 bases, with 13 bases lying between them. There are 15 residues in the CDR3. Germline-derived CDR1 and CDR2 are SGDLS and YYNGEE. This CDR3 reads CASSGTGGYTDTQYF. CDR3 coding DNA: TGTGCCAGCAGCGGGACTGGGGGATACACAGATACGCAGTATTTT.

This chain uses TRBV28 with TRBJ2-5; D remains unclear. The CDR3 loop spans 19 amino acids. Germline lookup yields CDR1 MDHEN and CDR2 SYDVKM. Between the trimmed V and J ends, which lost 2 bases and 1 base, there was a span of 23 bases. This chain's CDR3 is CASSLQPFKGPVSQETQYF. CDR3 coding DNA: TGTGCCAGCAGTTTACAACCCTTCAAGGGCCCCGTTTCCCAAGAGACCCAGTACTTC.

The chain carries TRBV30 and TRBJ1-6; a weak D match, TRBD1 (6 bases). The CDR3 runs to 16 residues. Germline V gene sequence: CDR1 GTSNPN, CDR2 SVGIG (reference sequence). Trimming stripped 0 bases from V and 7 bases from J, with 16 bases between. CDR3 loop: CAWSVASRTVNSPLHF. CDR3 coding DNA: TGTGCCTGGAGTGTTGCATCACGGACAGTGAATTCACCCCTCCACTTT.

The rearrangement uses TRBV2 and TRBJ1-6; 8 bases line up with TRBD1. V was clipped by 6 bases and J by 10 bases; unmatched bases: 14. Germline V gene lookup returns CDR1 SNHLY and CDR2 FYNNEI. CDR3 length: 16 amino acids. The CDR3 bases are TGTGCCAGCAGCGGACAGGGTCTAATGGTTCGCTCACCCCTCCACTTT. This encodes CASSGQGLMVRSPLHF.

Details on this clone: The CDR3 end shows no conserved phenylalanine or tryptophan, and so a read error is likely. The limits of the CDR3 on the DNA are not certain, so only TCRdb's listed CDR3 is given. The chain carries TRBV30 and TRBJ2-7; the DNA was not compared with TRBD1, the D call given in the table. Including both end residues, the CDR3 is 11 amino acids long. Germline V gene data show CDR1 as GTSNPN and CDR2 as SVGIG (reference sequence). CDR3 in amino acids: CAWSDYKTGRL.

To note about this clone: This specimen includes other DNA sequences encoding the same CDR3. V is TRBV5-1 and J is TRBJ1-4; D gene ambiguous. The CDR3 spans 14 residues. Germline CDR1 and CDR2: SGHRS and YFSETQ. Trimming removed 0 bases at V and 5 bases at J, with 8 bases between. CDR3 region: CASSLDSPNEKLFF. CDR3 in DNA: TGCGCCAGCAGCTTGGACAGTCCAAATGAAAAACTGTTTTTT.

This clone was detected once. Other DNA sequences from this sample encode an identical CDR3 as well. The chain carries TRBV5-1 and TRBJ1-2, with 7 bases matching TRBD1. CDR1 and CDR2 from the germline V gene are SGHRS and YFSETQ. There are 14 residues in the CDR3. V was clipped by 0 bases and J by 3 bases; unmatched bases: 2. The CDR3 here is CASSLDRGDYGYTF. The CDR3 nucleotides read TGCGCCAGCAGCTTGGACAGGGGCGACTATGGCTACACCTTC.

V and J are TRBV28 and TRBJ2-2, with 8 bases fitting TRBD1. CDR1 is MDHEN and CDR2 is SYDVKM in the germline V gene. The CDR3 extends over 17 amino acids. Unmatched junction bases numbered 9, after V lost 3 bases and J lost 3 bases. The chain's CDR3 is CASSFSPGGRDTGELFF. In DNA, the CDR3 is TGTGCCAGCAGTTTTTCCCCAGGGGGCAGGGACACCGGGGAGCTGTTTTTT.

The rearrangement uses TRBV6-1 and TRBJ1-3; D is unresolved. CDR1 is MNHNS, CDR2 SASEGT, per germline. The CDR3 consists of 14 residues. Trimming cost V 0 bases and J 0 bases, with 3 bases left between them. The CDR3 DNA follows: TGTGCCAGCAGTGAAGCGTCCTCTGGAAACACCATATATTTT. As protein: CASSEASSGNTIYF.

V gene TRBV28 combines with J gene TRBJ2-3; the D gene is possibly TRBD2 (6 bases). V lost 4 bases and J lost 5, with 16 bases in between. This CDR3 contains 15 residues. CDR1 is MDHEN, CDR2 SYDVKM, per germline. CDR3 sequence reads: CASSYSFAGLDTQYF. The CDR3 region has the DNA TGTGCCAGCAGTTATAGCTTTGCGGGGCTAGATACGCAGTATTTT. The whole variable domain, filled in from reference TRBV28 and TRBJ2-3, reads DVKVTQSSRYLVKRTGEKVFLECVQDMDHENMFWYRQDPGLGLRLIYFSYDVKMKEKGDIPEGYSVSREKKERFSLILESASTNQTSMYLCASSYSFAGLDTQYFGPGTRLTVL.

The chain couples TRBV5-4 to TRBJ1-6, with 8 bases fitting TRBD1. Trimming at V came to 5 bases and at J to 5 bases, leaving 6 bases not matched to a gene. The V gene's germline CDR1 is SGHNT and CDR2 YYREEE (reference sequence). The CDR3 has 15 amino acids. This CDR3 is CASSVETGDNSPLHF. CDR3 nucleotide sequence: TGTGCCAGCAGTGTTGAGACAGGGGATAATTCACCCCTCCACTTT.

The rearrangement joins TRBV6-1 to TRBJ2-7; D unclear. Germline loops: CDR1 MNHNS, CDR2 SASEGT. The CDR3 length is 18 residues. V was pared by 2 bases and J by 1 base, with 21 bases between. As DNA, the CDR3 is TGTGCCAGCAGTGAAAATATTAGGTGGCAGATGAGGTCCTACGAGCAGTACTTC. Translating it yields CASSENIRWQMRSYEQYF.

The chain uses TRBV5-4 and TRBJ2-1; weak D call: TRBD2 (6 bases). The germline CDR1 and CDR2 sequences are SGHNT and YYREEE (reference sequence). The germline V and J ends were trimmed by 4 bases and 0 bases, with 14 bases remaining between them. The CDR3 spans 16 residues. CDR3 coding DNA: TGTGCCAGCAGCGCGGGACTCCTAAGCTCCTACAATGAGCAGTTCTTC. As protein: CASSAGLLSSYNEQFF.